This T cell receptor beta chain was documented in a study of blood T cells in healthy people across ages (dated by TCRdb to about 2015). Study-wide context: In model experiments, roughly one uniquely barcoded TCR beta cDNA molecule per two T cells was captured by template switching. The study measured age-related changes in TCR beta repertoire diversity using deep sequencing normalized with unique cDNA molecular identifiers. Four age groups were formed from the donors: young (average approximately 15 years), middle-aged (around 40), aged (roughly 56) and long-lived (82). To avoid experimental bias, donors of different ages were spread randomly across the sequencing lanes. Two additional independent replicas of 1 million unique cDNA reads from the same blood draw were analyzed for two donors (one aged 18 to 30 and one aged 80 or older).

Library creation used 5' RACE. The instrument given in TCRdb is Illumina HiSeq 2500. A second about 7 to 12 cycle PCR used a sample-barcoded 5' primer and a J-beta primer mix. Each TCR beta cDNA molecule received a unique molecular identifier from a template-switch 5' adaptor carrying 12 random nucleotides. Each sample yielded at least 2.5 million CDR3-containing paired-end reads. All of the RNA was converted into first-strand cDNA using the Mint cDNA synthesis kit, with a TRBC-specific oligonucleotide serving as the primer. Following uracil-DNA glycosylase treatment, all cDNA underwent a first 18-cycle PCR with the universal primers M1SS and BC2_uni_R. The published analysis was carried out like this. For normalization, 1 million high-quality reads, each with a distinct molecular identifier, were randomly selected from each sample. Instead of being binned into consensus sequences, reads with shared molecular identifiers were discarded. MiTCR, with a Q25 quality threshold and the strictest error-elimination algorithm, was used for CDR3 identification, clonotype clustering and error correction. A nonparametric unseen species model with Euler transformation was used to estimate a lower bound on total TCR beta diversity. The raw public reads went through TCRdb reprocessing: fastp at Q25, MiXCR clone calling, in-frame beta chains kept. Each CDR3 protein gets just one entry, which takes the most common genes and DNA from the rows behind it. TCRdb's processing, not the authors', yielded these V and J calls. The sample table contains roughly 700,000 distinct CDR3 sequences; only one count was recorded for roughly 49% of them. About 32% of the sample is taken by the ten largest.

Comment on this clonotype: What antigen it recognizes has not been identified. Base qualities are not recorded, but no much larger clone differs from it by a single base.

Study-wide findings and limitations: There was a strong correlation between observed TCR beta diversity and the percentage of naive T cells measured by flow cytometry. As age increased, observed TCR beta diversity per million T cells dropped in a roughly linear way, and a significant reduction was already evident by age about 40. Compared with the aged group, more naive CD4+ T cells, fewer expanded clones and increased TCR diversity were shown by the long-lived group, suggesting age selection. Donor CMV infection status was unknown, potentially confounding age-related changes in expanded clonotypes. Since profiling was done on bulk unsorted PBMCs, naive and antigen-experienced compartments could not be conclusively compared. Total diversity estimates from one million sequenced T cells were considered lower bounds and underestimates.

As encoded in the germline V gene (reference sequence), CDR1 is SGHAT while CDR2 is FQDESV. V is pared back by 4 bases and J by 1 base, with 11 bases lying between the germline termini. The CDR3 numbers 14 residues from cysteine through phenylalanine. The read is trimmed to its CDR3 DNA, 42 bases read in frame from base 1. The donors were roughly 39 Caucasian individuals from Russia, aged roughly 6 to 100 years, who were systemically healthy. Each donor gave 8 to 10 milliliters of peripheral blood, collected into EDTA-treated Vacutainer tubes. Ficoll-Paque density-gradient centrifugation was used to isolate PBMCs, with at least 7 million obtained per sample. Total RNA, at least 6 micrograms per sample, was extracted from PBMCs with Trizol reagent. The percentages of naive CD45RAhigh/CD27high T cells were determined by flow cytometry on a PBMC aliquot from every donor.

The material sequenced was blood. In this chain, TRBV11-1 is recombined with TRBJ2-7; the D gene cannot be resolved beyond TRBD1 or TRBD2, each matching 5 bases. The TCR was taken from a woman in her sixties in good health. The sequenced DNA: TGTGCCAGCAGCTCTTGGGACCAGTCCTACGAGCAGTACTTC. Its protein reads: CASSSWDQSYEQYF.